Below are 14 T cell receptor beta chains sequenced from a single sample in a study of blood T cell repertoires in COVID-19. Profiling relied on immunoSEQ multiplex PCR, and the TCRdb table lists in-frame clones only, not all of them. Here the sample spans approximately 140,000 clones, about 90% being singletons. The sequenced sample was peripheral blood. These TCRs come from a woman aged 55 to 70 with active or convalescent COVID-19.

The chain recombines TRBV12-3 or TRBV12-4 with TRBJ1-5; D might be TRBD1 (6 bases). The CDR3 covers 13 residues. V was trimmed by 0 bases and J by 7 bases, leaving 7 bases between them. CDR3 in amino acids: CASSLADRQPQHF. The CDR3 DNA sequence: TGTGCCAGCAGTTTAGCGGACAGACAGCCCCAGCATTTT.

The chain couples TRBV7-2 to TRBJ2-3; TRBD2 aligns across 7 bases. CDR1 is SGHTA, CDR2 FQGNSA, per germline. With V trimmed by 1 base and J by 0 bases, 7 bases remained unmatched. The CDR3 has 17 amino acids. The CDR3 here is CASSLVSSGKSTDTQYF. The CDR3 nucleotides read TGTGCCAGCAGCTTAGTGTCTAGCGGAAAAAGCACAGATACGCAGTATTTT. The full variable domain, in which reference TRBV7-2 and TRBJ2-3 provide the parts outside the CDR3, is GAGVSQSPSNKVTEKGKDVELRCDPISGHTALYWYRQSLGQGLEFLIYFQGNSAPDKSGLPSDRFSAERTGGSVSTLTIQRTQQEDSAVYLCASSLVSSGKSTDTQYFGPGTRLTVL.

This chain connects TRBV27 to TRBJ1-1; TRBD1 aligns across 8 bases. V lost 7 bases to trimming and J lost 4 bases; unmatched junction nucleotides: 8. From germline, CDR1 is MNHEY and CDR2 SMNVEV (reference sequence). This CDR3 comprises 14 residues. The CDR3 reads CASNLTGVSTEAFF. CDR3 DNA sequence: TGTGCCAGCAATTTGACAGGGGTGAGCACTGAAGCTTTCTTT.

V usage is TRBV5-1 and J usage is TRBJ2-2; D is possibly TRBD2 (5 bases). CDR1 is SGHRS and CDR2 is YFSETQ in the germline V gene. Trimming cost V 0 bases and J 7 bases, with 7 bases left between them. The CDR3 contains 13 residues. The CDR3: CASSLDGIGELFF. As DNA, the CDR3 is TGCGCCAGCAGCTTGGACGGGATCGGGGAGCTGTTTTTT. The whole variable domain, filled in from reference TRBV5-1 and TRBJ2-2, reads KAGVTQTPRYLIKTRGQQVTLSCSPISGHRSVSWYQQTPGQGLQFLFEYFSETQRNKGNFPGRFSGRQFSNSRSEMNVSTLELGDSALYLCASSLDGIGELFFGEGSRLTVL.

This clone was counted once. The chain couples TRBV30 to TRBJ2-1, with 10 bases matching TRBD1. This CDR3 is 14 amino acids long. Germline trimming cut 2 bases from V and 12 bases from J; bases unmatched to any gene: 10. Germline CDR1 reads GTSNPN; CDR2 reads SVGIG (reference sequence). In DNA, the CDR3 is TGTGCCTGGAGTTCTACCGGACAGGGGGATAGGCAGTTCTTC. Translated, it gives CAWSSTGQGDRQFF.

The J gene is TRBJ2-1, the V gene TRBV7-2, with D possibly being TRBD1 (6 bases). Germline V CDR1 and CDR2: SGHTA, FQGNSA. The CDR3 spans 14 residues. Deletions cut 1 base from V and 5 bases from J, with 9 bases between. The CDR3 protein is CASSLGGQNNEQFF. The CDR3, as DNA: TGTGCCAGCAGCTTAGGGGGGCAGAACAATGAGCAGTTCTTC.

The gene calls are TRBV7-2 and TRBJ2-3, with 9 bases aligning to TRBD2. Germline V gene sequence: CDR1 SGHTA, CDR2 FQGNSA. V gave up 5 bases and J gave up 3 bases; unmatched junction bases: 6. The CDR3 extends over 15 amino acids. In DNA, the CDR3 is TGTGCCAGCAGCAGCAGCGGGGGGAATACAGATACGCAGTATTTT. This codes for CASSSSGGNTDTQYF.

This clone was picked up one time. This chain uses TRBV6-6 with TRBJ2-3; 14 bases are a match to TRBD2. This CDR3 spans 17 amino acids. The J segment lost 1 base and the V segment lost 5 bases, leaving 5 bases of the junction unmatched. Germline V gives CDR1 MNHNY, CDR2 SVGAGI (reference sequence). The CDR3 loop is CASSQSGLAGGTDTQYF. The CDR3 nucleotides read TGTGCCAGCAGTCAGTCGGGACTAGCGGGGGGCACAGATACGCAGTATTTT.

This clone was observed once. The chain couples TRBV7-6 to TRBJ2-3, with no clear D. The V gene lost 1 base and the J gene lost 1 base, with 9 bases spanning the gap. The CDR3 runs 15 residues. Germline V gene sequence: CDR1 SGHVS, CDR2 FNYEAQ. This chain's CDR3 is CASSLGQRGTDTQYF. The CDR3 DNA sequence: TGTGCCAGCAGCTTAGGTCAGCGTGGCACAGATACGCAGTATTTT. The full variable domain, completed using reference TRBV7-6 and TRBJ2-3, is GAGVSQSPRYKVTKRGQDVALRCDPISGHVSLYWYRQALGQGPEFLTYFNYEAQQDKSGLPNDRFSAERPEGSISTLTIQRTEQRDSAMYRCASSLGQRGTDTQYFGPGTRLTVL.

This chain uses TRBV19 with TRBJ1-6; D is perhaps TRBD1 (6 bases). V shed 1 base and J shed 13 bases, with 11 bases lying between them. This CDR3 spans 13 amino acids. Germline V gene data show CDR1 as LNHDA and CDR2 as SQIVND (reference sequence). The CDR3 DNA is TGTGCCAGTAGTATAGCCACAGGGCGGCCCCTCCACTTT. The encoded protein is CASSIATGRPLHF.

CDR3 DNA sequence: TGTGCCAGTAGTGCTTGGACTAGCGGGGGACAAGAGACCCAGTACTTC. Translated, it gives CASSAWTSGGQETQYF. This rearrangement joins TRBV19 to TRBJ2-5, with 13 bases that match TRBD2. Germline CDR1 LNHDA, CDR2 SQIVND (reference sequence). CDR3 length: 16 amino acids. Losses at the gene ends were 5 bases for V and 2 bases for J; bases not matched to a gene: 5.

This sequence joins TRBV7-2 and TRBJ2-3; 9 nucleotides match TRBD2. The CDR3 loop spans 16 amino acids. V lost 5 bases, J lost 0 bases, and 6 bases stayed unmatched. From germline, CDR1 is SGHTA and CDR2 FQGNSA. The CDR3 sequence: CASSPSGGYSTDTQYF. CDR3 nucleotide sequence: TGTGCCAGCAGCCCAAGCGGGGGGTATAGCACAGATACGCAGTATTTT.

The chain uses TRBV4-3 and TRBJ1-2; a weak D match, TRBD1 (5 bases). The CDR3 runs to 15 residues. In germline, CDR1 is LGHNA, CDR2 YSLEER. V lost 5 bases, J lost 5 bases, and 18 bases lay in between. The CDR3 loop is CASSAGADMRYGYTF. DNA for the CDR3: TGCGCCAGCAGCGCTGGGGCGGATATGCGGTATGGCTACACCTTC.

The J gene is TRBJ1-2, the V gene TRBV7-2; 10 bases line up with TRBD1. Looked up from germline, CDR1 is SGHTA and CDR2 is FQGNSA. The junction had 5 bases not matched to a gene; V was cut back by 1 base and J by 6 bases. The CDR3 has 15 amino acids. CDR3 in amino acids: CASSLGTGGMDGYTF. The CDR3 DNA sequence: TGTGCCAGCAGCTTAGGGACAGGGGGAATGGATGGCTACACCTTC.